The entry that follows covers one TCR beta chain sequence. The same CDR3 is also encoded by other DNA sequences in this sample. Two negative PCRs, clearance, or symptom resolution were required of recovered Cohort 3 donors. These data originate in a study of blood T cell repertoires in COVID-19. Study information: Acute and convalescent COVID-19 specimens originated in the United States, Italy and Spain.

Assay used: immunoSEQ multiplex PCR; TCRdb lists only in-frame clones, some missing. The table lists approximately 350,000 clones, roughly 87% of them singletons. V lost 2 bases, J lost 0 bases, and 5 bases lay in between. This CDR3 region has 14 residues. Germline values: CDR1 SEHNR, CDR2 FQNEAQ (reference sequence). The chain has TRBV7-9 and TRBJ2-1; D is ambiguous. This clonotype was obtained from a woman younger than 45 who had recovered from COVID-19. The sequencing sample was made of PBMCs or T cells enriched from blood (not recorded which). The CDR3 protein is CASSLPGSYNEQFF. CDR3 in DNA: TGTGCCAGCAGCTTACCGGGCTCCTACAATGAGCAGTTCTTC.